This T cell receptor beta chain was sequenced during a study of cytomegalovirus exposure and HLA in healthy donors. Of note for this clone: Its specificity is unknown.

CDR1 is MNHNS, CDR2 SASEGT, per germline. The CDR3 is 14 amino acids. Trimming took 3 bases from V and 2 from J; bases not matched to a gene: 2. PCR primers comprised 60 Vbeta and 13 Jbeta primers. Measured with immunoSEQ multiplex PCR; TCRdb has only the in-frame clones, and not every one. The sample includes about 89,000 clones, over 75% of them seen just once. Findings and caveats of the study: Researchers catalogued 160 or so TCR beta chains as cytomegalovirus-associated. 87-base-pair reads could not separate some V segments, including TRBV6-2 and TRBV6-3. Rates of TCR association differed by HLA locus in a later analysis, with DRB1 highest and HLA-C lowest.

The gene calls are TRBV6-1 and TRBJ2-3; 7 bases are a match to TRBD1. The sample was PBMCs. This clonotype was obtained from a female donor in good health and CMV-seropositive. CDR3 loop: CASSEGQHTDTQYF. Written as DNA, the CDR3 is TGTGCCAGCAGTGAGGGACAGCACACAGATACGCAGTATTTT.